This T cell receptor (beta chain) was sequenced for a study of technical replicates of blood from a few donors. Clones were sequenced by immunoSEQ multiplex PCR, and TCRdb holds only the in-frame ones, with some missing. The sample holds approximately 93,000 clones, around 94% seen once. The V gene lost 4 bases and the J gene lost 3 bases, with 19 bases spanning the gap. Germline V lookup: CDR1 SGHAT, CDR2 FQNNGV. The CDR3 totals 16 residues. The sequence derives from a human donor in good health. This chain connects TRBV11-2 to TRBJ2-7, with D perhaps matching TRBD1 (6 bases). The sample consisted of T cells isolated from PBMCs. The CDR3 DNA follows: TGTGCCAGCAGCTCCCGACAGGAAGGAATGAACTACGAGCAGTACTTC. This codes for CASSSRQEGMNYEQYF.